This TCR beta chain was identified in a study of vaccination effects on CD4 cells after COVID-19. This table comes from immunoSEQ multiplex PCR, and its TCRdb copy is limited to in-frame clones, with some not included. This table has fewer than 55,000 clones, more than 70% appearing once. Trimming left V 4 bases short and J 2 bases short, with 19 bases between. CDR1 SQVTM and CDR2 ANQGSEA come from the germline V gene. The CDR3 spans 16 residues. Points on this clone: Its antigen is not identified.

Within the ViraFEST assay, antigen-specific CD4+ T cells underwent expansion with viral peptide pools prior to sequencing. A 10-day culture period preceded the isolation of CD4+ T cells. Having tested negative for nucleocapsid antibodies, the vaccine recipients showed no prior SARS-CoV-2 infection. The chain recombines TRBV29-1 with TRBJ2-3, with D possibly being TRBD1 or TRBD2 (5 bases each). This sequence was found in a human donor who received a COVID-19 vaccine. The specimen was CD4+ T cells from PBMCs cultured with HCoV-OC43 spike peptides, collected before COVID-19 vaccination. Noted subset: HCoV-OC43 spike overlapping peptide pool stimulation. In DNA form, the CDR3 reads TGCAGCGTTGTGGGGGTTAGAGACGGACCCACAGATACGCAGTATTTT. Translating it yields CSVVGVRDGPTDTQYF.